This record concerns one T cell receptor (beta chain) sequence. Its antigen is unidentified. This entry belongs to a study of shared clonotypes between healthy human individuals. Regarding the study as a whole: The expectation was that sequencing depth would affect clonotype sharing among donors. Rarefaction curves obtained for sorted subsets showed sequencing incomplete despite large depth.

Measured with immunoSEQ multiplex PCR; TCRdb has only the in-frame clones, and not every one. The data hold some 2.3 million clones, with 90% to 95% observed a single time. This CDR3 is built from 16 residues. V lost 3 bases to trimming and J lost 1 base, with 15 bases between them. The germline CDR1 and CDR2 sequences are KGHSH and LQKENI. The split of CD4+ cells yielded CD45RA+ naive and CD45RA-negative memory subsets. The source of this sequence is a man between 18 and 29 years old in good health. Some clones in this sample may be carry-over from other donors' samples. Source material: naive CD4+ T cells from PBMCs. Specified subset: CD45RA+ positively selected. The chain joins TRBV18 to TRBJ1-1, with D unclear. The CDR3 protein is CASSPPSSKRNTEAFF. The CDR3 nucleotides read TGTGCCAGCTCACCCCCCAGTTCAAAGAGGAACACTGAAGCTTTCTTT.